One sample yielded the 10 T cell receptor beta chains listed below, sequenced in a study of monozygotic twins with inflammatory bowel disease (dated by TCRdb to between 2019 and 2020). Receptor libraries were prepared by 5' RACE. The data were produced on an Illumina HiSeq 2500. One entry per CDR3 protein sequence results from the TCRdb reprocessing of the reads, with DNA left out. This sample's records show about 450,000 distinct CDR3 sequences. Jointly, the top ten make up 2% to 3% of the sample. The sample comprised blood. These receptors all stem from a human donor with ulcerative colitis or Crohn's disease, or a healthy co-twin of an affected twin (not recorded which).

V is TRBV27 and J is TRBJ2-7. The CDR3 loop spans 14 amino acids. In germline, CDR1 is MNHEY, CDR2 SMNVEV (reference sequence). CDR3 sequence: CASSLKGWSYEQYF.

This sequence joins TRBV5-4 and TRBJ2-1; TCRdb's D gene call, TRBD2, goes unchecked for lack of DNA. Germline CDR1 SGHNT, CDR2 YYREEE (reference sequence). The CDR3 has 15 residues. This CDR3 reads CASSLAVEGFDEQFF.

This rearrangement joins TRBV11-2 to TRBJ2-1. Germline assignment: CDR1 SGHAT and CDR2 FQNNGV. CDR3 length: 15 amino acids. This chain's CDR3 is CASSLGGYSYNEQFF.

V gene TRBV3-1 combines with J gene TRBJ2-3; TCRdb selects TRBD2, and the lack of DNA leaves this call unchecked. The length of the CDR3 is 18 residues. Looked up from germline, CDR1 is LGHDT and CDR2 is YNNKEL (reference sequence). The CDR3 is CASSQGRLAGDRTDTQYF.

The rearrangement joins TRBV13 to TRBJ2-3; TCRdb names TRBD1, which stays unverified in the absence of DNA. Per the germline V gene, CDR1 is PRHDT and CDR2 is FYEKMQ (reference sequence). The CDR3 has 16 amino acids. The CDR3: CASSLLGGGAPDTQYF.

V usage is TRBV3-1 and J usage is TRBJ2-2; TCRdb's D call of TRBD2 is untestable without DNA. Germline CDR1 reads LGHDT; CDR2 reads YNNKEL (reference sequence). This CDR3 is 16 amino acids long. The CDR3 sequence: CASSRASGTQPGELFF.

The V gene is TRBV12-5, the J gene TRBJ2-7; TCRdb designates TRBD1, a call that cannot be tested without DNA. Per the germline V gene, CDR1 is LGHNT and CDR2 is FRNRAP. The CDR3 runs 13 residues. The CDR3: CASGGQNSYEQYF. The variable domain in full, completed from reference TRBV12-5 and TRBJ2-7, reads DARVTQTPRHKVTEMGQEVTMRCQPILGHNTVFWYRQTMMQGLELLAYFRNRAPLDDSGMPKDRFSAEMPDATLATLKIQPSEPRDSAVYFCASGGQNSYEQYFGPGTRLTVT.

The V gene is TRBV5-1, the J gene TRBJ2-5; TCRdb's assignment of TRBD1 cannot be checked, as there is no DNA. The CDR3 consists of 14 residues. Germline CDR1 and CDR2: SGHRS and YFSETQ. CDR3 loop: CASRFGQIQETQYF.

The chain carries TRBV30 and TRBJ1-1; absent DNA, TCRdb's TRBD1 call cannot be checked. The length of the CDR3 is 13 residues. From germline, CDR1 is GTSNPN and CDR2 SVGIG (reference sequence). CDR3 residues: CAWRIGADTEAFF.

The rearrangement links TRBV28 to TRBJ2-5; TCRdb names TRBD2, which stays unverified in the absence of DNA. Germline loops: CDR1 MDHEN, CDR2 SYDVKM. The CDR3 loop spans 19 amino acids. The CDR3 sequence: CASSWMQGRASGYQETQYF.